Listed below are T cell receptor beta chains from one sample, sequenced in a study of T cells in Graves' hyperthyroidism and ophthalmopathy. Each CDR3 protein is one row after TCRdb ran MiXCR on the multiplex PCR reads. The sample shows a few hundred thousand distinct CDR3 sequences, 15% to 18% of them seen only once. What was sequenced was blood. The receptors shown here come from a woman aged 30 to 39 with Graves' hyperthyroidism. Each CDR3 is given with its conserved first and last residue. The order of the fields is clone size, V gene, CDR3 protein. For some rows the clone size is stated as once, few or many, or as a class when expanded; others skip it.

few TRBV10-1 CASSEGQSLAGVLSYNEQFF
many TRBV7-2 CASSLDEAGGGEQYF
many TRBV2 CASSVQGTTFF
many TRBV27 CASRPLFTGDGGELFF
. TRBV5-6 CASRGGGTGYGYTF
few TRBV19 CASSYNRVLSEQFF
once TRBV27 CVSSPLTGAGVPHEQYF
. TRBV19 CASSIEQANTEAFF
many TRBV7-9 CASRDGESSYEQYF
few TRBV4-1 CASSQVLRGREGSYEQYF
many TRBV11-2 CASSFKRTSGYQETQYF
. TRBV6-1 CASSKYYIQGVDYGYTF
many TRBV2 CASSELQENTEAFF
many TRBV2 CASSDSGNSYNEQFF
few TRBV7-9 CASSTAGVWGEAFF
few TRBV30 CAWSVGTRANYGYTF
few TRBV7-6 CASSAQTSGPYGYTF
few TRBV19 CASSIREGGSEQFF
few TRBV24-1 CATSDFGEKLFF
few TRBV7-2 CASSLADRFDGNTIYF
many TRBV7-9 CASSHLGGGGDNEQFF
many TRBV20-1 CSAREGGDNSPLHF
. TRBV7-9 CASRAGTGGTPGEEAFF
many TRBV6-1 CASSEYRRWGGPDEQFF
many TRBV7-2 CASSLGQHTGELFF
many TRBV2 CASSEAHLSAATGELFF
. TRBV5-6 CASTTGVGPNTFF
many TRBV10-3 CAIRTSSGGTYNEQFF
many TRBV7-9 CASSLTGLAEGADTQYF
. TRBV6-1 CASSENRGNTGELFF
many TRBV9 CASSVTGVTEAFF